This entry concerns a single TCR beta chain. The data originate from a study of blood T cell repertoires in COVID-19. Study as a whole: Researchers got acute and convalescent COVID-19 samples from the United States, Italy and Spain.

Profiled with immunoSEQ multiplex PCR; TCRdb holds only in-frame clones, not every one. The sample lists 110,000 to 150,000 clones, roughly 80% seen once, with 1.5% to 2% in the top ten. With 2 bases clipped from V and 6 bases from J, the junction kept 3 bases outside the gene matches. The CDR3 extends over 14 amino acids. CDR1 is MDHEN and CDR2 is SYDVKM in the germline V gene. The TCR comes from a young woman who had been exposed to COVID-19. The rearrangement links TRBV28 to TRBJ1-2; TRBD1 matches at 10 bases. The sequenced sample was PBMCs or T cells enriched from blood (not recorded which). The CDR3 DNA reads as TGTGCCAGCAGTTTAGGACAGGGGGTAGATGGCTACACCTTC. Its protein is CASSLGQGVDGYTF.